This T cell receptor beta chain was obtained from a study of tumor-infiltrating lymphocytes in primary liver carcinoma. Overall study context: Read depth, roughly 3.5 to 7.13 million productive TCRbeta reads, did not differ significantly between tissues. Study conclusions and caveats: A significantly higher top-250-clone fraction was recorded for tumors than for blood (p = 0.039).

Synthesis of TCR beta cDNA was carried out from 500 ng total RNA with a constant-region primer. It was through three nested multiplex PCR rounds of slightly modified ARM-PCR that TCR beta libraries arose. Researchers ran the first two PCR rounds for ten to eleven cycles each with TRBV1-TRBV30 forward primers and a C-beta reverse primer. TCRdb passed the multiplex PCR reads through MiXCR, listing each CDR3 protein once. The sample holds some 95,000 distinct CDR3 sequences; about 70% are singletons and the top ten take roughly 27%. Comment on this clonotype: Antigen specificity is unknown.

Trimming pared 10 bases from V and 1 base from J, leaving 14 bases between. The CDR3 length is 14 residues. The germline V gene has CDR1 MDHEN and CDR2 SYDVKM. Taking 20-30 mg of unsorted bulk tissue, the authors co-extracted RNA and DNA. Surgical resection was the treatment these patients received for primary liver carcinoma. The sequencing sample was made of tumor-adjacent normal liver tissue. The chain employs TRBV28 and TRBJ2-4; D remains ambiguous. The clonotype originates from a man aged 35-49 years with primary liver carcinoma and hepatitis B virus infection. CDR3 in DNA: TGTGCCACTAGTCCAGCCACCGCCAAAAACATTCAGTACTTC. Its protein product is CATSPATAKNIQYF.